This TCR beta chain was obtained from a study of blood T cell repertoires in COVID-19 (TCRdb year 2020). About the full investigation: Collaborator samples came from the United States, Italy and Spain and covered acute and convalescent phases of COVID-19. The repertoires were released in a freely available public database intended as a resource for research on the immune response to SARS-CoV-2. The material from the prospective study consisted of cDNA or gDNA derived from T cells, B-cell-depleted T cells, or PBMCs. The samples were drawn from two sources: the first 160 participants of the ongoing ImmuneRACE study, and approximately 1,300 subjects contributed by 6 global collaborators. HLA class I and class II types, where available, came from metadata supplied by the sample provider rather than from assay-based typing. Subjects who had been exposed to COVID-19, were actively infected with it, or had recovered from it provided the deeply sampled blood TCRbeta repertoires that made up the dataset. A de-identified subject ID, COVID-19 status, age in years and sex were almost always included in the sample metadata. The investigation overall reported the following: Clinical and demographic metadata were provided uncurated, with the amount varying by source and participant.

TCRbeta CDR3 regions were amplified from genomic DNA using the immunoSEQ Assay, a bias-controlled multiplex PCR. Per the original workflow: The number of nucleated cells in each sample was estimated from the amplification of reference gene primers within the assay. Sequence reads were collapsed and filtered to measure the absolute abundance of every unique TCRbeta CDR3 rearrangement. For each sample, productive Simpson clonality was calculated as the square root of Simpson's diversity index across productive rearrangements. TCRdb re-hosts the immuneACCESS table, in-frame sequences only. Its copies lack some clones; in the studies checked, an unresolved V gene accounts for under half of them, and the cause for the rest is not known. V and J calls and clone size are as listed in that table; D and trimming were resolved from the DNA. The sample data list around 170,000 clones, and approximately 81% of these were observed just once. The ten largest clones take up 14% of the sample.

A word on this clone: The antigen it binds to is not known. Base quality data are lacking; no much larger clone is found one base away.

From cysteine to phenylalanine, the CDR3 is 15 amino acids long. Just the 45-base CDR3 DNA is kept, in frame starting at base 1. V is pared back by 0 bases and J by 8 bases, with 17 bases lying between the germline termini. Reading the germline V gene gives CDR1 SGHRS and CDR2 YFSETQ. Each collaborating institution followed its own protocols to collect whole blood in K2EDTA tubes. For TCRbeta analysis, collaborators shipped samples in one of three forms: frozen whole blood, isolated PBMCs, or DNA extracted from either of those sample types. Recombination connected TRBV5-1 to TRBJ1-2, with no confidently assigned D gene. The source material was peripheral blood. This sequence originates from a man aged 18 to 29 with active or convalescent COVID-19. CDR3 reads: CASSLASQTLGGYTF. The sequenced DNA: TGCGCCAGCAGCTTGGCCAGTCAGACCCTGGGCGGCTACACCTTC.